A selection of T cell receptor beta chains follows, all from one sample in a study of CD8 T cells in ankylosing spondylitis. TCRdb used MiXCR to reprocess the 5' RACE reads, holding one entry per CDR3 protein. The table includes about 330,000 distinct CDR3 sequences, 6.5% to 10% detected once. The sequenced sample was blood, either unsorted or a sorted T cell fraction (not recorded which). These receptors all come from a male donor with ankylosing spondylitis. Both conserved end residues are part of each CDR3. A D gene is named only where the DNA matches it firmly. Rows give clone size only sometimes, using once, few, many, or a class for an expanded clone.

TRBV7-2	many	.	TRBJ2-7	CASSSLATVAYEQYF	TGTGCCAGCAGCTCGCTGGCGACAGTTGCCTACGAGCAGTACTTC
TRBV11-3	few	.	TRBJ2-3	CASSLDEPDTQYF	TGTGCCAGCAGCTTAGACGAGCCAGATACGCAGTATTTT
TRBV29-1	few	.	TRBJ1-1	CSVVAGGSMVGAFF	TGCAGCGTTGTCGCGGGGGGCTCTATGGTTGGAGCTTTCTTT
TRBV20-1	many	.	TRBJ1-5	CSAVSQANQPQHF	TGCAGTGCTGTATCCCAGGCCAATCAGCCCCAGCATTTT
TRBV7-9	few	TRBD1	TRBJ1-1	CASSHRTGGGTEAFF	TGTGCCAGCAGCCACAGGACAGGGGGAGGCACTGAAGCTTTCTTT
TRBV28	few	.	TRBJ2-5	CASSLGGRWETQYF	TGTGCCAGCAGTTTGGGGGGTCGGTGGGAGACCCAGTACTTC
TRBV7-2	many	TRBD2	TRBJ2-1	CASSFSGNGQFF	TGTGCCAGCAGCTTTAGCGGGAATGGGCAGTTCTTC
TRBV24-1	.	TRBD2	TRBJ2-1	CATGLPLAGGGRRRNEQFF	TGTGCCACCGGCCTCCCACTGGCGGGAGGAGGAAGGAGACGGAATGAGCAGTTCTTC
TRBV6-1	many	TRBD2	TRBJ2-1	CASSEGGSSYNEQFF	TGTGCCAGCAGCGAGGGCGGGAGCTCCTACAATGAGCAGTTCTTC
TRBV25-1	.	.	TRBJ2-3	CASTNTRRAGLTDTQYF	TGTGCCAGCACCAATACTCGGCGGGCGGGTCTCACAGATACGCAGTATTTT
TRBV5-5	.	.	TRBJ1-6	CASSLWQGGSSPLHF	TGTGCCAGCAGCTTGTGGCAGGGCGGGAGCTCACCCCTCCACTTT
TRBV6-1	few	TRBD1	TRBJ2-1	CASTKGTGQREQFF	TGTGCCAGCACAAAAGGGACAGGTCAGAGGGAGCAGTTCTTC
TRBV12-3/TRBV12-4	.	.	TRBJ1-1	CASSLRGGAEAFF	TGTGCCAGCAGTTTACGGGGCGGCGCTGAAGCTTTCTTT
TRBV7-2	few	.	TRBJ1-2	CASSRFRGRANYGYTF	TGTGCCAGCAGCCGTTTTCGTGGCAGAGCTAACTATGGCTACACCTTC
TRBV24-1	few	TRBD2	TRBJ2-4	CATSEGIAGGKLAKNIQYF	TGTGCCACCAGTGAAGGGATAGCGGGAGGCAAACTAGCCAAAAACATTCAGTACTTC
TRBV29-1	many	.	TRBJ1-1	CSVVGGESFF	TGCAGCGTTGTTGGGGGTGAGTCTTTCTTT
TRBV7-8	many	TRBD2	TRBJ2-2	CASSRGLAFTGELFF	TGTGCCAGCAGCAGGGGACTAGCTTTCACCGGGGAGCTGTTTTTT
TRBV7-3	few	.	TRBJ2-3	CASSQGQTTDTQYF	TGTGCCAGCAGCCAAGGACAGACCACAGATACGCAGTATTTT
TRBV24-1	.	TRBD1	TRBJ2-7	CATSDSFGTDSTEQYF	TGTGCCACCAGTGATTCTTTTGGGACAGACTCGACCGAGCAGTACTTC
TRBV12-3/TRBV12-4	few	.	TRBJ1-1	CASSQHSAWDTEAFF	TGTGCCAGCAGCCAGCATTCTGCTTGGGACACTGAAGCTTTCTTT
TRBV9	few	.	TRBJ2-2	CASSPGYSYTGELFF	TGTGCCAGCAGCCCAGGGTATTCGTACACCGGGGAGCTGTTTTTT
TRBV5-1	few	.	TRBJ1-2	CASSYRSGGANYGYTF	TGCGCCAGCAGCTATAGGTCCGGGGGAGCCAACTATGGCTACACCTTC
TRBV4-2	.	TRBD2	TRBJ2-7	CASSQGPLLAGEGEQYF	TGTGCCAGCAGCCAAGGACCGCTTCTAGCGGGAGAAGGCGAGCAGTACTTC
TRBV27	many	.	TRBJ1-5	CASSPGRSNQPQHF	TGTGCCAGCAGTCCCGGACGAAGCAATCAGCCCCAGCATTTT
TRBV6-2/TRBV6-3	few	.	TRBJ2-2	CASSGPGRNTGELFF	TGTGCCAGCAGTGGGCCGGGCCGAAACACCGGGGAGCTGTTTTTT
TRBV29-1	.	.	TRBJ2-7	CSVEAGSYEQYF	TGCAGCGTTGAAGCGGGATCCTACGAGCAGTACTTC
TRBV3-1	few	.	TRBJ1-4	CASSRTNEKLFF	TGTGCCAGCAGCAGGACTAATGAAAAACTGTTTTTT
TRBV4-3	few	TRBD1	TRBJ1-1	CASSPNWQGARNTEAFF	TGCGCCAGCAGCCCCAACTGGCAGGGGGCAAGGAACACTGAAGCTTTCTTT
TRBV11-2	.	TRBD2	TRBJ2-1	CASSSLPSGIGNEQFF	TGTGCCAGCAGCTCCCTTCCCAGCGGGATCGGCAATGAGCAGTTCTTC
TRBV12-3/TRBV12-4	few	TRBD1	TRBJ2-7	CASTKSGTGVSEQYF	TGTGCCAGCACCAAAAGCGGGACAGGGGTTTCCGAGCAGTACTTC
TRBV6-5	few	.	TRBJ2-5	CASSWSAGETQYF	TGTGCCAGCAGTTGGTCGGCGGGGGAGACCCAGTACTTC
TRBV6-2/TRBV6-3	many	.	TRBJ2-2	CASSYSAGELFF	TGTGCCAGCAGTTACTCGGCCGGGGAGCTGTTTTTT
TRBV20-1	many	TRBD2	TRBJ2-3	CSVGTSGMDTQYF	TGCAGCGTCGGGACTAGCGGGATGGATACGCAGTATTTT
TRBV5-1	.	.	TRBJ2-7	CASSLDSQVSSYEQYF	TGCGCCAGCAGCTTGGATTCTCAGGTTTCGTCCTACGAGCAGTACTTC
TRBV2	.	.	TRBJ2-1	CASSDIGEQFF	TGTGCCAGCAGTGATATCGGTGAGCAGTTCTTC
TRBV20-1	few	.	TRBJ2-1	CSASGLVNEQFF	TGCAGTGCTAGCGGGCTAGTCAATGAGCAGTTCTTC
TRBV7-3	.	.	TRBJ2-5	CASSLRVGRGETQYF	TGTGCCAGCAGCTTACGCGTCGGTAGGGGAGAGACCCAGTACTTC
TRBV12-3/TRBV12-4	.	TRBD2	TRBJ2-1	CASELSQREFHNEQFF	TGTGCCAGTGAATTATCCCAGCGGGAGTTCCACAATGAGCAGTTCTTC
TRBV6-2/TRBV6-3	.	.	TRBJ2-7	CASAPPGRRTYEQYF	TGTGCCAGCGCCCCACCCGGACGCCGAACCTACGAGCAGTACTTC
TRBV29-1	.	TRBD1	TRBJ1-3	CSVKMDRDGNTIYF	TGCAGCGTTAAAATGGACAGGGATGGAAACACCATATATTTT
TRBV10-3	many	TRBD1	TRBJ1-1	CAIIKGQLPEAFF	TGTGCCATCATTAAGGGACAGCTTCCTGAAGCTTTCTTT
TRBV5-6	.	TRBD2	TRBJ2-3	CASWGGSDDTQYF	TGTGCCAGCTGGGGAGGGAGTGACGATACGCAGTATTTT
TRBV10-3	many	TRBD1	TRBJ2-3	CAISEHRQGTDTQYF	TGTGCCATCAGTGAGCACCGACAGGGTACAGATACGCAGTATTTT
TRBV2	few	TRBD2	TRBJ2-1	CASTGELAGVNEQFF	TGTGCCAGCACGGGAGAACTAGCGGGAGTGAATGAGCAGTTCTTC
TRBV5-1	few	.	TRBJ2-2	CASSYYPADTGELFF	TGCGCCAGCAGCTATTACCCGGCGGACACCGGGGAGCTGTTTTTT
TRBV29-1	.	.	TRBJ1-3	CSVAPQGVRNTIYF	TGCAGCGTTGCCCCACAGGGAGTAAGAAACACCATATATTTT
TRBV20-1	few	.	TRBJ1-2	CSASLTGILDGYTF	TGCAGTGCCAGTCTTACAGGGATTCTTGATGGCTACACCTTC
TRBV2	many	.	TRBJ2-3	CASSAANTQYF	TGTGCCAGCAGTGCAGCAAATACGCAGTATTTT
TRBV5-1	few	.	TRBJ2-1	CASSLSYRFRNEQFF	TGCGCCAGCAGCTTGTCGTATAGGTTTCGCAATGAGCAGTTCTTC
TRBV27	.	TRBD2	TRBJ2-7	CASRGLAGYEQYF	TGTGCCAGCAGGGGACTAGCGGGGTACGAGCAGTACTTC
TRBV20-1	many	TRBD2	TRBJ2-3	CSARDGVAGGSTQYF	TGCAGTGCTAGAGATGGAGTAGCGGGAGGGTCTACGCAGTATTTT
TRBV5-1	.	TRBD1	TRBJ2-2	CASSLDRVGTGELFF	TGCGCCAGCAGCCTGGACAGGGTAGGCACCGGGGAGCTGTTTTTT